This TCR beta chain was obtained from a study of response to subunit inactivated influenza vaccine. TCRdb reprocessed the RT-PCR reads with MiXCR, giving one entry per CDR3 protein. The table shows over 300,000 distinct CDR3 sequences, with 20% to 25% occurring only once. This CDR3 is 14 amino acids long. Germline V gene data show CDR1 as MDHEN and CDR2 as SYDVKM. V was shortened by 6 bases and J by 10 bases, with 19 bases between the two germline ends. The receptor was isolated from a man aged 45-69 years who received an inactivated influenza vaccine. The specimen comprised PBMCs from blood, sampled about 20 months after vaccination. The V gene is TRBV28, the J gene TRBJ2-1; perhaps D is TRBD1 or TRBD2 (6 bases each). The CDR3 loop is CASSGRTGQLEQFF. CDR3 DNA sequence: TGTGCCAGCAGCGGGAGAACCGGACAGCTCGAGCAGTTCTTC.